This TCR beta chain is drawn from a study of cytomegalovirus exposure and HLA in healthy donors. Primers: 60 Vbeta forward and 13 Jbeta reverse. The method was immunoSEQ multiplex PCR; TCRdb's version includes in-frame clones alone and lacks a portion of them. Of around 300,000 clones in the sample, approximately 70% were seen once. Notes on the study in general: A later analysis found TCR association rates differed by HLA locus, highest for DRB1 and lowest for HLA-C.

CDR3 length: 14 residues. Trimming cost V 0 bases and J 4 bases, with 10 bases left between them. Points on this clone: Its antigen is unidentified.

Input material: PBMCs. This receptor was taken from a female donor in good health and CMV-seronegative. V usage is TRBV5-7 and J usage is TRBJ1-2; perhaps TRBD1 as D (6 bases). TRBV5-7 is classed as an ORF, of uncertain function. The CDR3 here is CASSLVGGTYGYTF. CDR3 DNA: TGTGCCAGCAGCTTGGTTGGGGGCACCTATGGCTACACCTTC.